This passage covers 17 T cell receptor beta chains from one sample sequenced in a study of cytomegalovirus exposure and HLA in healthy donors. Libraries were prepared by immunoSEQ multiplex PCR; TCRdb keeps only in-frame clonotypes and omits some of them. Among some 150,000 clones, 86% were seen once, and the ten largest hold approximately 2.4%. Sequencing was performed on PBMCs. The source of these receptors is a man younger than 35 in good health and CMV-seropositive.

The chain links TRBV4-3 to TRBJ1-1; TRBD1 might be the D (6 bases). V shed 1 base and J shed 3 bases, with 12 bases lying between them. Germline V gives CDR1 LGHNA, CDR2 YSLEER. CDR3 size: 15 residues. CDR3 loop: CASSQVAQGYTEAFF. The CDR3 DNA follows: TGCGCCAGCAGCCAAGTGGCTCAGGGGTACACTGAAGCTTTCTTT.

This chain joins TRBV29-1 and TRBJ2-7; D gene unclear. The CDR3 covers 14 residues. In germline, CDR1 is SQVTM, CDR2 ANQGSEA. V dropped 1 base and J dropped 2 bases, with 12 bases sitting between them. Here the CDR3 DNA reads TGCAGCGTTGAAGTATCAGGAATGACCTACGAGCAGTACTTC. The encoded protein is CSVEVSGMTYEQYF.

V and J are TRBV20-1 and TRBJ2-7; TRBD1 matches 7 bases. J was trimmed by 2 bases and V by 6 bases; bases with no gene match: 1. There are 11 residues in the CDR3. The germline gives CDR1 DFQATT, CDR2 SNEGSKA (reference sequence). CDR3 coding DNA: TGCAGTGCCACAGGGGCCTACGAGCAGTACTTC. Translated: CSATGAYEQYF.

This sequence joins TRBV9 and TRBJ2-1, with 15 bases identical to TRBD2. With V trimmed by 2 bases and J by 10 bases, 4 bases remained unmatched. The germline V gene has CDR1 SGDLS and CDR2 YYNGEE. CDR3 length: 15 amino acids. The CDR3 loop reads CASSVGTSGGREQFF. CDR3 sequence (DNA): TGTGCCAGCAGCGTGGGGACTAGCGGGGGGAGGGAGCAGTTCTTC.

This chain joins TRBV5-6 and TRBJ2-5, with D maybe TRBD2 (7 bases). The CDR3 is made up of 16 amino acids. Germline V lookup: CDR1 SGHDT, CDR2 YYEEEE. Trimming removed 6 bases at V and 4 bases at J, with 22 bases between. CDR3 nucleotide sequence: TGTGCCAGCACCCGAGGGGGGGGCAGGATAAGAGAGACCCAGTACTTC. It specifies CASTRGGGRIRETQYF.

The CDR3 nucleotides read TGTGCCAGCAGTTACTCGAGCTGCTACACCTTC. Translated: CASSYSSCYTF. The chain combines TRBV6-5 with TRBJ1-2, with no clear D. Trimming pared 0 bases from V and 9 bases from J, leaving 5 bases between. CDR3 size: 11 residues. Germline CDR1 is MNHEY and CDR2 is SVGAGI.

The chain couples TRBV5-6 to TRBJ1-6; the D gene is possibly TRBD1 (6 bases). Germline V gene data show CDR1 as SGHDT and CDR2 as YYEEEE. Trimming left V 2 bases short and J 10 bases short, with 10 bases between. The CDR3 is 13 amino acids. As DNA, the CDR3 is TGTGCCAGCAGCTTAACAGGGCCCTCACCCCTCCACTTT. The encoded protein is CASSLTGPSPLHF. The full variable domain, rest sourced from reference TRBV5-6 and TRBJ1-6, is DAGVTQSPTHLIKTRGQQVTLRCSPKSGHDTVSWYQQALGQGPQFIFQYYEEEERQRGNFPDRFSGHQFPNYSSELNVNALLLGDSALYLCASSLTGPSPLHFGNGTRLTVT.

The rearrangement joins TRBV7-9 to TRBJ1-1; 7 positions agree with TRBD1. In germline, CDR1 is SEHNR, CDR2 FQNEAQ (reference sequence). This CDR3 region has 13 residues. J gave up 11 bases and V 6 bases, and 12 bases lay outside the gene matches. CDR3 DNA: TGTGCCAGCAGATCTCGGGACAGCCTTTGGGCTTTCTTT. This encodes CASRSRDSLWAFF. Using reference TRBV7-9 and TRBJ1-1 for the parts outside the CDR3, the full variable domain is DTGVSQNPRHKITKRGQNVTFRCDPISEHNRLYWYRQTLGQGPEFLTYFQNEAQLEKSRLLSDRFSAERPKGSFSTLEIQRTEQGDSAMYLCASRSRDSLWAFFGQGTRLTVV.

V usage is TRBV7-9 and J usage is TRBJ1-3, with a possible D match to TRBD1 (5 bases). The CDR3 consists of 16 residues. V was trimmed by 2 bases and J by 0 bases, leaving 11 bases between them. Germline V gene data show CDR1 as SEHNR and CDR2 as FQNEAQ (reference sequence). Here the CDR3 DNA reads TGTGCCAGCAGCTTAATGGGGGGTACCTCTGGAAACACCATATATTTT. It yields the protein CASSLMGGTSGNTIYF.

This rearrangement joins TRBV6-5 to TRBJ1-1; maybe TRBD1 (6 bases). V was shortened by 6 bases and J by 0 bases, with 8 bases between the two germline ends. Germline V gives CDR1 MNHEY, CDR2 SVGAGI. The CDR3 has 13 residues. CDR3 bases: TGTGCCAGCAGGACAGGTATGAACACTGAAGCTTTCTTT. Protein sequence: CASRTGMNTEAFF.

CDR3 region: CASSPGGGLDVEQYF. CDR3 nucleotide sequence: TGTGCCAGCAGCCCTGGGGGGGGGCTTGATGTCGAGCAGTACTTC. The J gene is TRBJ2-7, the V gene TRBV28; D may be TRBD2 (7 bases). The CDR3 is 15 amino acids. In germline, CDR1 is MDHEN, CDR2 SYDVKM. Between the trimmed V and J ends, which lost 6 bases and 6 bases, there was a span of 21 bases.

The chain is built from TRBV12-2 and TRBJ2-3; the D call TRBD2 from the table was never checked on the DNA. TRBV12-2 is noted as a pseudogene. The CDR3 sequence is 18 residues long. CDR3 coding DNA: TGTGCAAGTCGCTTAGCGGGGACTAGCGGGACATTGCGTGATACGCAGTATTTT. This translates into CASRLAGTSGTLRDTQYF.

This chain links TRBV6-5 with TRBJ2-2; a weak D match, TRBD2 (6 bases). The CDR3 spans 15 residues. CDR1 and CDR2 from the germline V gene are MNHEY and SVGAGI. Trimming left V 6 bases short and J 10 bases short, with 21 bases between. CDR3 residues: CASRQTSTSREELFF. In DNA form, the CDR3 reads TGTGCCAGCAGGCAGACTAGTACGTCTCGGGAGGAGCTGTTTTTT.

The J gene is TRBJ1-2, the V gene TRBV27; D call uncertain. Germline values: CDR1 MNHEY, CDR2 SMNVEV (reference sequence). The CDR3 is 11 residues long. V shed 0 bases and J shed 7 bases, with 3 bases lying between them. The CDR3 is CASSLSVGYTF. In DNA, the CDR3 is TGTGCCAGCAGTTTATCCGTTGGCTACACCTTC.

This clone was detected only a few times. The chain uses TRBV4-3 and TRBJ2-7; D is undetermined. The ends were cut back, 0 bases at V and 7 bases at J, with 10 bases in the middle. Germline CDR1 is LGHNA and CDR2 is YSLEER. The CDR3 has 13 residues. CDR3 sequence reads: CASSQDLRREQYF. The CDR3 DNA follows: TGCGCCAGCAGCCAAGATCTACGGCGGGAGCAGTACTTC.

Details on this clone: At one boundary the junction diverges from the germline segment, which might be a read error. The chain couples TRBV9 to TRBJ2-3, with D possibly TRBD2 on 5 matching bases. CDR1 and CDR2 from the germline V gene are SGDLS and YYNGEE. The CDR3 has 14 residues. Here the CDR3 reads CASSVGPSKDTQYF. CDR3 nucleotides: TGTGCCAGCAGCGTAGGCCCTAGCAAAGATACGCAGTATTTT. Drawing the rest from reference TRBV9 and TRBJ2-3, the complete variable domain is DSGVTQTPKHLITATGQRVTLRCSPRSGDLSVYWYQQSLDQGLQFLIQYYNGEERAKGNILERFSAQQFPDLHSELNLSSLELGDSALYFCASSVGPSKDTQYFGPGTRLTVL.

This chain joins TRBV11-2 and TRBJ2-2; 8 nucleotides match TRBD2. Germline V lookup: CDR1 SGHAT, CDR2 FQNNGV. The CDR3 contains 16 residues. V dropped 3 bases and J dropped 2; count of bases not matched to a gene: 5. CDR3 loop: CASSFRGLGNTGELFF. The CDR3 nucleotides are TGTGCCAGCAGCTTTCGGGGACTAGGAAACACCGGGGAGCTGTTTTTT.